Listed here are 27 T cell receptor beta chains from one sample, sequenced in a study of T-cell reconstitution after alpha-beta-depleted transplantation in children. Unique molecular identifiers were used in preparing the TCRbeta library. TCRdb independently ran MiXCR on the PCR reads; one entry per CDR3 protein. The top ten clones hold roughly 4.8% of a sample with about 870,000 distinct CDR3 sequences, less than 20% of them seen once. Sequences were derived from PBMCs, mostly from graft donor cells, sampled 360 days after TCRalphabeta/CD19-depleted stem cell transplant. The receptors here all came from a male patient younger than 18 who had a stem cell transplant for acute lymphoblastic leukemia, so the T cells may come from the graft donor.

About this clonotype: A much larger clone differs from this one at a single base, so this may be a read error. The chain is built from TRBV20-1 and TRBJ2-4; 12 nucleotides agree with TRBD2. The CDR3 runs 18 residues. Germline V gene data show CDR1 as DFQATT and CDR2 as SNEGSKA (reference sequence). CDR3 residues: CSARLAGLAGLAKNIQCF. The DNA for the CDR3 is TGCAGTGCTAGGTTGGCCGGACTAGCGGGATTAGCCAAAAACATTCAGTGCTTC.

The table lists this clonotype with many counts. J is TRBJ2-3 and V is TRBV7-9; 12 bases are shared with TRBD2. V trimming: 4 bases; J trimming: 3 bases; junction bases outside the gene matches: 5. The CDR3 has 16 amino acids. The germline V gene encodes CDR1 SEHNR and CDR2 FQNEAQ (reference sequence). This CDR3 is CASSSRLAGATDTQYF. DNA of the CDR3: TGTGCCAGCAGCTCCAGACTAGCGGGAGCGACAGATACGCAGTATTTT.

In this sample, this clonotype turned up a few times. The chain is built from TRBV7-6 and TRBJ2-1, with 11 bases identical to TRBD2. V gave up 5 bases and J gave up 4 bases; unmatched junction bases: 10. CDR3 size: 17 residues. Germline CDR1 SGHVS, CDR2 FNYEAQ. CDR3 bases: TGTGCCAGCAGCCAATTTAGCGGGAGGGTTCTTTACAATGAGCAGTTCTTC. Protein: CASSQFSGRVLYNEQFF.

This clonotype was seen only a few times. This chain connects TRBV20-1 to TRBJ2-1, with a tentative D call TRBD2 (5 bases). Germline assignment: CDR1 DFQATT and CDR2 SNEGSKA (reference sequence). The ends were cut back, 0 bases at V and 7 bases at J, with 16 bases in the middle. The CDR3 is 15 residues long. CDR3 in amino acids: CSARDDEGETNEQFF. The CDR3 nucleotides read TGCAGTGCTAGAGATGATGAGGGAGAGACGAATGAGCAGTTCTTC.

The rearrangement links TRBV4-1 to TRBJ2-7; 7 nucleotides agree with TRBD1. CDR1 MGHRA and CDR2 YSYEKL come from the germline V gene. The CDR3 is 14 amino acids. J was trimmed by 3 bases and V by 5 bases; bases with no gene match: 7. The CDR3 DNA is TGCGCCAGCAGCTACCGACAGGGCCTCTACGAGCAGTACTTC. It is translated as CASSYRQGLYEQYF.

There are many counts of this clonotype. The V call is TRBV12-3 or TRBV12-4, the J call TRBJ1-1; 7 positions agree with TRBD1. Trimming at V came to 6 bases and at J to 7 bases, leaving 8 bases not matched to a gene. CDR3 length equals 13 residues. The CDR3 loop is CASSSTGRIEAFF. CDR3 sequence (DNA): TGTGCCAGCAGCTCGACAGGGAGGATTGAAGCTTTCTTT.

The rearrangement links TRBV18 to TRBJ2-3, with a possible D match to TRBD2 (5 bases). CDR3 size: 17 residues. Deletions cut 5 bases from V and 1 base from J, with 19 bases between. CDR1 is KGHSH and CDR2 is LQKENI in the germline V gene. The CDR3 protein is CASSSDLARIGTDTQYF. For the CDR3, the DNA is TGTGCCAGCTCATCGGATCTAGCTCGCATCGGCACAGATACGCAGTATTTT.

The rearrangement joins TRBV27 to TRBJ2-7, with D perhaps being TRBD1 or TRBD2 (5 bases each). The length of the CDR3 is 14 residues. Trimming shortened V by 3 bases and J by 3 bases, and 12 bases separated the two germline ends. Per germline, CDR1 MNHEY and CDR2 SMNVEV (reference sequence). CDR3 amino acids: CASSFIGTLYEQYF. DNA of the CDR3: TGTGCCAGCAGTTTCATCGGGACGCTCTACGAGCAGTACTTC.

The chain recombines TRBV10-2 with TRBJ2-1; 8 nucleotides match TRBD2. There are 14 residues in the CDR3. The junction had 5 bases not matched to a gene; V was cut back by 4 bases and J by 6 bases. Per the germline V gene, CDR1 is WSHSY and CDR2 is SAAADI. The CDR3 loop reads CASSGWGLVNEQFF. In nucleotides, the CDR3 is TGCGCCAGCAGTGGGTGGGGACTAGTCAATGAGCAGTTCTTC.

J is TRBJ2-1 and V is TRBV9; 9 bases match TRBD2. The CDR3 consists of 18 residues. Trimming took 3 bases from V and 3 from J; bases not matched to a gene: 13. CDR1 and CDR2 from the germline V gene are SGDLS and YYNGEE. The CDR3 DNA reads TGTGCCAGCAGCGCCGAGTCCGACCTAGCGGGACGCTACAATGAGCAGTTCTTC. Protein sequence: CASSAESDLAGRYNEQFF. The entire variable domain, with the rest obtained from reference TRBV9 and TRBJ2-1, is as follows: DSGVTQTPKHLITATGQRVTLRCSPRSGDLSVYWYQQSLDQGLQFLIQYYNGEERAKGNILERFSAQQFPDLHSELNLSSLELGDSALYFCASSAESDLAGRYNEQFFGPGTRLTVL.

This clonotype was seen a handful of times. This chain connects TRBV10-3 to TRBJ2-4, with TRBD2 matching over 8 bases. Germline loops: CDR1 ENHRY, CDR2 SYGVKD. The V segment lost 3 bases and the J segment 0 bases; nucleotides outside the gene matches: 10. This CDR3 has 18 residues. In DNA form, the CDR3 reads TGTGCCATCAGTGACCCCCCGGGGGGGGATCTAGCCAAAAACATTCAGTACTTC. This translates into CAISDPPGGDLAKNIQYF.

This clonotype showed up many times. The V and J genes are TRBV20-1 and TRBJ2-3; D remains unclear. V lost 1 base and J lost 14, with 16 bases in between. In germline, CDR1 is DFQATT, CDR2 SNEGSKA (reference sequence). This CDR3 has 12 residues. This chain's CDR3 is CSARVVQGNWYF. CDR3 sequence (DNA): TGCAGTGCTAGAGTTGTTCAAGGGAATTGGTATTTT.

CDR3 nucleotide sequence: TGTGCCAGCAGCTTACGGGGTTCGCAATTTAGGACTCTCAAAGGCGGGGAGCTGTTTTTT. Protein: CASSLRGSQFRTLKGGELFF. This chain links TRBV11-1 with TRBJ2-2; TRBD2 might be the D (5 bases). Between the trimmed V and J ends, which lost 2 bases and 7 bases, there was a span of 29 bases. Germline V CDR1 and CDR2: SGHAT, FQDESV (reference sequence). There are 20 residues in the CDR3.

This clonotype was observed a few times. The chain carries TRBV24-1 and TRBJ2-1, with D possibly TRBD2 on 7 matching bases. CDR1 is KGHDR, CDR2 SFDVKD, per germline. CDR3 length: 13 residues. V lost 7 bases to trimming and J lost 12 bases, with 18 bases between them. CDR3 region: CATRMSGEGGQFF. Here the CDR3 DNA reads TGTGCCACCAGAATGTCAGGGGAGGGGGGGCAGTTCTTC.

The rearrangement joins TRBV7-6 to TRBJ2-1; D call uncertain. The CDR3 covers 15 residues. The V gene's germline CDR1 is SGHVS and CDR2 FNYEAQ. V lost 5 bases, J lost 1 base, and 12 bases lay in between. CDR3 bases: TGTGCCAGCAGCGCCCTAGGGTTTTCCTACAATGAGCAGTTCTTC. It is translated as CASSALGFSYNEQFF.

DNA for the CDR3: TGTGCCAGCAGCTTAGGGTCAACAGGGGGCCTTAGCAATCAGCCCCAGCATTTT. Translating gives CASSLGSTGGLSNQPQHF. The chain joins TRBV11-2 to TRBJ1-5; 9 nucleotides line up with TRBD1. V lost 1 base to trimming and J lost 0 bases; unmatched junction nucleotides: 7. This CDR3 has 18 residues. Germline lookup yields CDR1 SGHAT and CDR2 FQNNGV.

In nucleotides, the CDR3 is TGCAGTGCCACTGAGCGGGCCTCTCTCCTTGACTACAATGAGCAGTTCTTC. It is translated as CSATERASLLDYNEQFF. V usage is TRBV20-1 and J usage is TRBJ2-1, with D possibly TRBD2 on 6 matching bases. Germline loops: CDR1 DFQATT, CDR2 SNEGSKA (reference sequence). The CDR3 consists of 17 residues. V was cut by 6 bases and J by 3 bases, with 24 bases left in between.

CDR3 region: CASSLGTGTEKLFF. The CDR3 nucleotides are TGCGCCAGCAGCTTGGGGACAGGGACTGAAAAACTGTTTTTT. V usage is TRBV5-1 and J usage is TRBJ1-4; 8 nucleotides line up with TRBD1. Germline V gene lookup returns CDR1 SGHRS and CDR2 YFSETQ. J was trimmed by 7 bases and V by 0 bases; bases with no gene match: 2. The CDR3 length is 14 residues.

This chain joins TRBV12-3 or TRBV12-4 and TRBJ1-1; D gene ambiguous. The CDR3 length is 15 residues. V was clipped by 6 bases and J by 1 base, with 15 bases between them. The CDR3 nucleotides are TGTGCCAGCAGGCTCCCAGTACTGGGGAACACTGAAGCTTTCTTT. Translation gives CASRLPVLGNTEAFF.

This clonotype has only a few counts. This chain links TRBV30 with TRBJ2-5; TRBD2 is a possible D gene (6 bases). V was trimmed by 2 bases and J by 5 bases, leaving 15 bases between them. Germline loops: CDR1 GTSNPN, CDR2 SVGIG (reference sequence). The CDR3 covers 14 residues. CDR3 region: CAWSLTSVLETQYF. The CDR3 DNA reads TGTGCCTGGAGTCTGACTAGTGTATTGGAGACCCAGTACTTC.

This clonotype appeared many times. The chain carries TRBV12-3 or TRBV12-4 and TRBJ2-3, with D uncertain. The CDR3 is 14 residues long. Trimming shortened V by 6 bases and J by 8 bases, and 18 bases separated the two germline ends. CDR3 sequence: CASRTGAGLSTQYF. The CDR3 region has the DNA TGTGCCAGCAGAACCGGTGCTGGCTTAAGTACGCAGTATTTT.

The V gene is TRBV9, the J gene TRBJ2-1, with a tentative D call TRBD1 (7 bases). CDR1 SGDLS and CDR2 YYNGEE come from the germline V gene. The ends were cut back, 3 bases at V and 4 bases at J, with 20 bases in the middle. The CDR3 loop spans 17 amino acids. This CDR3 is CASSDRTGWREYNEQFF. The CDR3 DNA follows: TGTGCCAGCAGCGATCGGACAGGCTGGAGGGAGTACAATGAGCAGTTCTTC.

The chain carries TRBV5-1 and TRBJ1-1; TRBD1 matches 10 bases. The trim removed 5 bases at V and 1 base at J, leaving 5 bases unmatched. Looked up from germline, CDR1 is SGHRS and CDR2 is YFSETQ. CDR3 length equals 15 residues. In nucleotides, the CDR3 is TGCGCCAGCAGAGGACAGGGGGGTGAGAACACTGAAGCTTTCTTT. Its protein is CASRGQGGENTEAFF.

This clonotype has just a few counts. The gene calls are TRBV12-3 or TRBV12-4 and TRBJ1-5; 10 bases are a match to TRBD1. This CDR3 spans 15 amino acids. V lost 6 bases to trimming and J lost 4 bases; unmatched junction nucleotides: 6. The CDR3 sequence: CASSRSDRGNQPQHF. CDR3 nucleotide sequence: TGTGCCAGCAGCCGCTCGGACAGGGGGAATCAGCCCCAGCATTTT.

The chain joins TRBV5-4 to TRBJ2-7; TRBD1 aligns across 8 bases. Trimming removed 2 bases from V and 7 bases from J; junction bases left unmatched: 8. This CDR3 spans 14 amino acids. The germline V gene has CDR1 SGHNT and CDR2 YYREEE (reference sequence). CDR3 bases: TGTGCCAGCAGCTTCAGGGGGCCCGGATGGGAGCAGTACTTC. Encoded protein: CASSFRGPGWEQYF.

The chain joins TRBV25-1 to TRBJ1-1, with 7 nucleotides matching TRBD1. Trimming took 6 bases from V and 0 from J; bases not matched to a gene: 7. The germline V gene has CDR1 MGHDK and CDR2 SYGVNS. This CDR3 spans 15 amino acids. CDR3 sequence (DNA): TGTGCCAGCAGCAAGACAGGGCTTATGAACACTGAAGCTTTCTTT. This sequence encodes CASSKTGLMNTEAFF.

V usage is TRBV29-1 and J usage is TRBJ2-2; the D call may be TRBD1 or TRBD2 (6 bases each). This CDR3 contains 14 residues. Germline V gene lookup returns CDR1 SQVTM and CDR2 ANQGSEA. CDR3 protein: CSGTTGENTGELFF. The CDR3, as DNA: TGCAGTGGGACAACGGGAGAGAACACCGGGGAGCTGTTTTTT.